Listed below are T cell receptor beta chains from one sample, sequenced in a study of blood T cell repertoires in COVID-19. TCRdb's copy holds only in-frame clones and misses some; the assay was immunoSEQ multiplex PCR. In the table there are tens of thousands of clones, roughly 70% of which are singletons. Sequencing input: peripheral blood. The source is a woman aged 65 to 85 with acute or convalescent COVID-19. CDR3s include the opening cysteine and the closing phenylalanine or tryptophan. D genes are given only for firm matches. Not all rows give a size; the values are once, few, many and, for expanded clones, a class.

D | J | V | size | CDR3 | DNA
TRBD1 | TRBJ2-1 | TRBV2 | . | CASTLSWTGDEQFF | TGTGCCAGCACCCTTAGCTGGACAGGCGATGAGCAGTTCTTC
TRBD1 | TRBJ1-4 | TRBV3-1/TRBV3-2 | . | CASSVRTGGGEKLFF | TGTGCCAGCAGCGTCCGGACAGGGGGAGGGGAAAAACTGTTTTTT
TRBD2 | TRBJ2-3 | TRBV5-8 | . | CASSSGTSGGADTQYF | TGTGCCAGCAGCTCCGGGACTAGCGGGGGTGCAGATACGCAGTATTTT
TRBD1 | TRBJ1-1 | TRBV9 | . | CASSLPSTGGGYTEAFF | TGTGCCAGCAGCCTTCCTTCGACAGGGGGAGGATACACTGAAGCTTTCTTT
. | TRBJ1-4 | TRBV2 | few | CASRPKTVSNEKLFF | TGTGCCAGCAGACCCAAGACAGTTTCTAATGAAAAACTGTTTTTT
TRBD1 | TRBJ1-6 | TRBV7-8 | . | CASSLSTGWEDSPLHF | TGTGCCAGCAGCTTATCGACAGGGTGGGAAGATTCACCCCTCCACTTT
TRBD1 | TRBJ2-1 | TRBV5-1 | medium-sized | CASSYGTAYNEQFF | TGCGCCAGCAGCTACGGGACAGCCTACAATGAGCAGTTCTTC
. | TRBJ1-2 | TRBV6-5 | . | CASSSRTEGYTF | TGTGCCAGCAGCTCAAGGACAGAAGGCTACACCTTC
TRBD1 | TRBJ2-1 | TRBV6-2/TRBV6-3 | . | CASSSGTGLYNEQFF | TGTGCCAGCAGCTCCGGGACAGGGTTATACAATGAGCAGTTCTTC
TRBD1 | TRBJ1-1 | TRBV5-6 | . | CASSYPGGWAETEAFF | TGTGCCAGCAGTTACCCAGGGGGATGGGCTGAGACTGAAGCTTTCTTT
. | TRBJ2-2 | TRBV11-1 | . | CASSLIGVTGELFF | TGTGCCAGCAGCTTAATCGGGGTTACCGGGGAGCTGTTTTTT
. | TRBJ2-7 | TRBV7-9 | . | CASSLVVGEQYF | TGTGCCAGCAGCTTAGTAGTTGGCGAGCAGTACTTC
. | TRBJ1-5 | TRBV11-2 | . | CASSFYYSNQPQHF | TGTGCCAGCAGTTTCTATTATAGCAATCAGCCCCAGCATTTT
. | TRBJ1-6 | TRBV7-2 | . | CASSLLFQSPLHF | TGTGCCAGCAGCTTATTGTTCCAATCACCCCTCCACTTT
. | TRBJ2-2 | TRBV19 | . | CASSIRVTGELFF | TGTGCCAGTAGTATCCGGGTAACCGGGGAGCTGTTTTTT
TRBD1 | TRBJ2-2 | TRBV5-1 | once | CASSLRPGQGNTGELFF | TGCGCCAGCAGCTTGCGGCCGGGACAGGGAAACACCGGGGAGCTGTTTTTT
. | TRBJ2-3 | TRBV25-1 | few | CASSGSSTDTQYF | TGTGCCAGCAGTGGTTCTAGCACAGATACGCAGTATTTT
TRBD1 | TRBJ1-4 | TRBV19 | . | CASSANRGHEKLFF | TGTGCCAGTAGTGCCAACAGGGGACATGAAAAACTGTTTTTT
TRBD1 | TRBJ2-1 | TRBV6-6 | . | CASRGGTGTYNEQFF | TGTGCCAGCAGGGGAGGGACAGGGACATACAATGAGCAGTTCTTC
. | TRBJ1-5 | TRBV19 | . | CASTRGYGSNQPQHF | TGTGCCAGTACCAGGGGATATGGGAGCAATCAGCCCCAGCATTTT
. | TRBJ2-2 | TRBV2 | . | CASQRRAGASGELFF | TGTGCCAGCCAACGGCGGGCAGGGGCGTCCGGGGAGCTGTTTTTT
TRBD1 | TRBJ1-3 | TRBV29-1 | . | CSADSQGGGNTIYF | TGCAGCGCTGATTCACAGGGGGGAGGAAACACCATATATTTT
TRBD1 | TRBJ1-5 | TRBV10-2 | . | CATGTGNQPQHF | TGCGCCACAGGGACAGGAAATCAGCCCCAGCATTTT
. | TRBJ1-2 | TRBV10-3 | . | CATRSGRGYTF | TGTGCCACGAGATCAGGGCGCGGCTACACCTTC
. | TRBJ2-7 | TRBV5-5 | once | CASSITPGQSYEQYF | TGTGCCAGCAGCATAACTCCGGGACAATCCTACGAGCAGTACTTC
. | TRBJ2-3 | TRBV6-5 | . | CASSYPDLSGQYF | TGTGCCAGCAGTTACCCGGACCTTAGCGGGCAGTATTTT
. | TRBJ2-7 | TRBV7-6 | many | CASSYGSDPYEQYF | TGTGCCAGCAGCTATGGAAGCGACCCCTACGAGCAGTACTTC
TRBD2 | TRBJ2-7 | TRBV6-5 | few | CASSSYSGGAYEQYF | TGTGCCAGCAGTTCCTATAGCGGGGGAGCCTACGAGCAGTACTTC
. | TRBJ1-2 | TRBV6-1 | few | CASSEEVIAGSGYGYTF | TGTGCCAGCAGTGAAGAAGTCATTGCGGGAAGCGGCTATGGCTACACCTTC
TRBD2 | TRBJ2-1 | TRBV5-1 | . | CASSLLAGGREQFF | TGCGCCAGCAGCTTGCTAGCGGGGGGCCGTGAGCAGTTCTTC
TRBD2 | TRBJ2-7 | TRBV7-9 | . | CASRREGSSYEQYF | TGTGCCAGCCGTCGGGAGGGGAGCTCCTACGAGCAGTACTTC
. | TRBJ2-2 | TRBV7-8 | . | CASSQGPGQANTGELFF | TGTGCCAGCAGCCAGGGGCCAGGACAAGCAAACACCGGGGAGCTGTTTTTT
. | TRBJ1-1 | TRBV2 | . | CASRRVFMNTEAFF | TGTGCCAGCAGGAGGGTTTTCATGAACACTGAAGCTTTCTTT
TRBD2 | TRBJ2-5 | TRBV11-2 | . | CASSLAGGETQYF | TGTGCCAGCAGCTTAGCGGGGGGGGAGACCCAGTACTTC
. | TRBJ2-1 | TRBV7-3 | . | CASSPSRDSYNEQFF | TGTGCCAGCAGCCCGTCGCGGGACAGCTACAATGAGCAGTTCTTC
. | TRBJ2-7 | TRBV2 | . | CASSDLGVEQYF | TGTGCCAGCAGTGATCTAGGGGTGGAGCAGTACTTC
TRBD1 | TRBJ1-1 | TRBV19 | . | CAIQGQGQGSAFF | TGTGCCATCCAGGGACAGGGGCAAGGAAGTGCTTTCTTT
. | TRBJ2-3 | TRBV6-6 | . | CASLAESTDTQYF | TGTGCCAGCCTTGCGGAGAGCACAGATACGCAGTATTTT
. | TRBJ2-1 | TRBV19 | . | CASSKYRVSYNEQFF | TGTGCCAGTAGTAAATACAGGGTGTCCTACAATGAGCAGTTCTTC
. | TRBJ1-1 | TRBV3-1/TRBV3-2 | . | CASSQGRGGAEAFF | TGTGCCAGCAGCCAAGGGCGGGGAGGGGCTGAAGCTTTCTTT
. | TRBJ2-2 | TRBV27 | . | CASSLYGAGELFF | TGTGCCAGCAGTTTATATGGGGCAGGGGAGCTGTTTTTT
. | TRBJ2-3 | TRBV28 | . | CASSLSSGTDTQYF | TGTGCCAGCAGTTTAAGTAGCGGCACAGATACGCAGTATTTT
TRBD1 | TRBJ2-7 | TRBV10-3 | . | CAISADRGSNEQYF | TGTGCCATCAGTGCCGACAGGGGTTCCAACGAGCAGTACTTC
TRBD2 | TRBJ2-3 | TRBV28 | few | CVSSGRTDTQYF | TGTGTCAGCAGCGGGAGGACAGATACGCAGTATTTT
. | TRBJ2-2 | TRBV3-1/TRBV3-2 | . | CASSQGQWDTGELFF | TGTGCCAGCAGCCAAGGACAGTGGGACACCGGGGAGCTGTTTTTT
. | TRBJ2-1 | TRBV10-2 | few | CASRGAGYSYNEQFF | TGCGCCAGCAGAGGAGCCGGCTACTCCTACAATGAGCAGTTCTTC
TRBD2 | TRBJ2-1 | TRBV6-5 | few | CASSTSGGLRMGQFF | TGTGCCAGCAGTACTAGCGGGGGCTTACGAATGGGGCAGTTCTTC
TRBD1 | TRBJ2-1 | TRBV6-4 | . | CASSDWDRGISEQFF | TGTGCCAGCAGTGACTGGGACAGGGGAATAAGTGAGCAGTTCTTC
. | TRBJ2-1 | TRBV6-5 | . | CASSYSWEENEQFF | TGTGCCAGCAGTTACTCCTGGGAGGAGAATGAGCAGTTCTTC
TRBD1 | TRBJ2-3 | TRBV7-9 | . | CASSPGQGSRRTDTQYF | TGTGCCAGCAGCCCAGGACAGGGCTCCAGGCGCACAGATACGCAGTATTTT